The next 31 T cell receptor beta chains were all read from a single sample in a study of T cells in Graves' hyperthyroidism and ophthalmopathy. It was RNA transcripts that yielded the amplified TCR beta CDR3 regions. Using the HTBI primer set, a first-round RT-PCR was run on the TCR CDR3. MiXCR was run by TCRdb on the multiplex PCR reads, yielding one entry per CDR3 protein. The data show some 700,000 distinct CDR3 sequences, approximately 15% seen once. The sample comprised blood. These TCRs come from a man over 45 with Graves' hyperthyroidism.

This clonotype was seen more than once but under ten times. The rearrangement joins TRBV29-1 to TRBJ2-5; 10 positions agree with TRBD2. This CDR3 is built from 14 residues. Germline V lookup: CDR1 SQVTM, CDR2 ANQGSEA. V lost 4 bases, J lost 4 bases, and 6 bases stayed unmatched. The CDR3 DNA sequence: TGCAGCGTTGGGGGAGCGGGAGGGCTAGAGACCCAGTACTTC. Its protein is CSVGGAGGLETQYF.

This clonotype came up many times. The chain combines TRBV28 with TRBJ2-1; 9 bases match TRBD2. Trimming removed 3 bases from V and 4 bases from J; junction bases left unmatched: 4. Germline V gives CDR1 MDHEN, CDR2 SYDVKM. This CDR3 spans 15 amino acids. CDR3 sequence: CASSLVLAGYNEQFF. For the CDR3, the DNA is TGTGCCAGCAGTTTGGTCCTAGCGGGATACAATGAGCAGTTCTTC.

The chain links TRBV20-1 to TRBJ2-2; D possibly corresponds to TRBD2 (6 bases). Trimming took 2 bases from V and 1 from J, leaving 8 bases between them. CDR1 and CDR2 from the germline V gene are DFQATT and SNEGSKA (reference sequence). The CDR3 extends over 14 amino acids. This chain's CDR3 is CSARYSGNTGELFF. Here the CDR3 DNA reads TGCAGTGCTAGATATAGCGGGAACACCGGGGAGCTGTTTTTT.

This clonotype was seen repeatedly, ten times or more. This chain connects TRBV20-1 to TRBJ2-5; TRBD2 matches at 7 bases. After removal of 3 bases from V and 0 bases from J, the junction contained 7 bases not matched to a gene. Germline values: CDR1 DFQATT, CDR2 SNEGSKA (reference sequence). CDR3 size: 15 residues. Written as DNA, the CDR3 is TGCAGTGCTAGCAGACTAGCTTCCCACCAAGAGACCCAGTACTTC. Its translation: CSASRLASHQETQYF.

This clonotype was observed at least ten times. J is TRBJ2-7 and V is TRBV20-1; the D gene could be TRBD1 or TRBD2 (5 bases each). V was clipped by 3 bases and J by 8 bases, with 23 bases between them. The V gene's germline CDR1 is DFQATT and CDR2 SNEGSKA (reference sequence). This CDR3 spans 15 amino acids. The CDR3, as DNA: TGCAGTGCTAGGGCCCCGGAGGACACTAATCGGCAGCAGTACTTC. Amino acid sequence: CSARAPEDTNRQQYF.

This clonotype was counted at least ten times. The DNA for the CDR3 is TGTGCCACCAGTGATATTCAGGGTTCCGGGGAGCTGTTTTTT. This gives the protein CATSDIQGSGELFF. The chain uses TRBV24-1 and TRBJ2-2; weak D call: TRBD1 (5 bases). Germline lookup yields CDR1 KGHDR and CDR2 SFDVKD. V was pared by 3 bases and J by 6 bases, with 10 bases between. This CDR3 region has 14 residues.

This clonotype was seen a handful of times. This chain uses TRBV5-1 with TRBJ2-1; D unclear. Per germline, CDR1 SGHRS and CDR2 YFSETQ. The CDR3 sequence is 12 residues long. The V gene lost 0 bases and the J gene lost 13 bases, with 11 bases spanning the gap. The CDR3 coding sequence is TGCGCCAGCAGCTTGGCCGATCAGTATCAGTTCTTC. Translation gives CASSLADQYQFF.

This clonotype was seen at least ten times. The V and J genes are TRBV28 and TRBJ2-3; D call uncertain. The germline V and J ends were trimmed by 7 bases and 3 bases, with 14 bases remaining between them. The germline V gene has CDR1 MDHEN and CDR2 SYDVKM. CDR3 size: 14 residues. CDR3 coding DNA: TGTGCCAGCACCCGAACACCAAGGACAGATACGCAGTATTTT. Translated, it gives CASTRTPRTDTQYF.

The table lists this clonotype with many counts. The gene calls are TRBV19 and TRBJ1-1; 9 bases are shared with TRBD1. With 5 bases clipped from V and 2 bases from J, the junction kept 12 bases outside the gene matches. Germline V gene sequence: CDR1 LNHDA, CDR2 SQIVND (reference sequence). The CDR3 consists of 17 residues. Here the CDR3 reads CASSRYGTGGGNTEAFF. The CDR3 DNA sequence: TGTGCCAGTAGTCGATACGGCACAGGGGGCGGAAACACTGAAGCTTTCTTT. Supplemented by reference TRBV19 and TRBJ1-1, the full variable domain reads DGGITQSPKYLFRKEGQNVTLSCEQNLNHDAMYWYRQDPGQGLRLIYYSQIVNDFQKGDIAEGYSVSREKKESFPLTVTSAQKNPTAFYLCASSRYGTGGGNTEAFFGQGTRLTVV.

V usage is TRBV25-1 and J usage is TRBJ2-7, with D uncertain. This CDR3 contains 15 residues. Germline V CDR1 and CDR2: MGHDK, SYGVNS. Trimming stripped 0 bases from V and 3 bases from J, with 12 bases between. CDR3 amino acids: CASSEYATGLYEQYF. DNA for the CDR3: TGTGCCAGCAGTGAATACGCCACCGGGCTCTACGAGCAGTACTTC.

As to this clonotype: Germline is not matched at one junction end, which may reflect a read error. This rearrangement joins TRBV2 to TRBJ2-1; possible D gene TRBD2, 6 bases. CDR1 and CDR2 (germline): SNHLY, FYNNEI. CDR3 length: 15 amino acids. The CDR3: CASSLAEGSCNEQFF. CDR3 DNA: TGTGCCAGCAGTTTAGCGGAGGGCTCCTGCAATGAGCAGTTCTTC.

This rearrangement joins TRBV7-6 to TRBJ2-7; TRBD2 aligns across 12 bases. CDR1 is SGHVS and CDR2 is FNYEAQ in the germline V gene. V dropped 4 bases and J dropped 6; count of bases not matched to a gene: 7. The CDR3 has 15 residues. The CDR3 loop reads CASSSRLAGVSEQYF. In nucleotides, the CDR3 is TGTGCCAGCAGCTCCCGACTAGCGGGAGTGAGCGAGCAGTACTTC.

This chain links TRBV6-5 with TRBJ2-1; the D gene is possibly TRBD2 (5 bases). The germline gives CDR1 MNHEY, CDR2 SVGAGI. The CDR3 extends over 15 amino acids. V shed 2 bases and J shed 4 bases, with 12 bases lying between them. The DNA of the CDR3 is TGTGCCAGCAGTTACCGGGAATTGGGGTACAATGAGCAGTTCTTC. Its translation is CASSYRELGYNEQFF.

The J gene is TRBJ2-5, the V gene TRBV6-5, with 7 bases identical to TRBD1. J lost 1 base, V lost 2 bases, and 1 base had no gene match. The CDR3 consists of 14 residues. The V gene's germline CDR1 is MNHEY and CDR2 SVGAGI. The chain's CDR3 is CASSYEGAQETQYF. The CDR3, as DNA: TGTGCCAGCAGTTACGAGGGGGCCCAAGAGACCCAGTACTTC.

The J gene is TRBJ1-5, the V gene TRBV27; TRBD1 aligns across 8 bases. The V gene's germline CDR1 is MNHEY and CDR2 SMNVEV (reference sequence). The trim removed 8 bases at V and 6 bases at J, leaving 6 bases unmatched. This CDR3 has 13 residues. The chain's CDR3 is CASADRESQPQHF. The DNA of the CDR3 is TGTGCCAGCGCGGACAGGGAGAGTCAGCCCCAGCATTTT.

This clonotype was seen at least ten times. This chain links TRBV5-8 with TRBJ2-5; unclear D gene. Between the trimmed V and J ends, which lost 2 bases and 2 bases, there was a span of 13 bases. The length of the CDR3 is 15 residues. Germline lookup yields CDR1 SGHTS and CDR2 YDEGEE. Here the CDR3 DNA reads TGTGCCAGCAGCTTAGCTCTGGGTTTACAAGAGACCCAGTACTTC. Translating it yields CASSLALGLQETQYF.

This clonotype was seen many times. This chain uses TRBV11-2 with TRBJ2-3; D might be TRBD2 (7 bases). The V end lost 4 bases, the J end lost 0 bases, and 14 bases lay between the germline ends. Germline CDR1 reads SGHAT; CDR2 reads FQNNGV. There are 16 residues in the CDR3. CDR3 protein: CASSYGRGLSTDTQYF. The CDR3 DNA follows: TGTGCCAGCAGCTACGGGCGGGGGCTTAGCACAGATACGCAGTATTTT.

For this clonotype: A much larger clone differs from this one at a single base, so this may be a read error. The rearrangement joins TRBV3-1 to TRBJ1-1; unclear D gene. This CDR3 is 14 amino acids long. The V gene's germline CDR1 is LGHDT and CDR2 YNNKEL (reference sequence). Trimming pared 2 bases from V and 2 bases from J, leaving 9 bases between. This CDR3 is CASSQFAGNTEAFF. Here the CDR3 DNA reads TGTGCCAGCAGCCAATTTGCAGGAAACACTGAAGCTTTCTTT.

The rearrangement joins TRBV19 to TRBJ2-1, with TRBD2 matching 10 bases. The CDR3 spans 16 residues. Germline-derived CDR1 and CDR2 are LNHDA and SQIVND (reference sequence). V was pared by 6 bases and J by 5 bases, with 10 bases of the junction left unmatched. CDR3 region: CASRKAGGLQNNEQFF. As DNA, the CDR3 is TGTGCCAGTAGAAAAGCGGGAGGGCTGCAGAACAATGAGCAGTTCTTC.

This chain connects TRBV20-1 to TRBJ2-1; 8 bases line up with TRBD2. CDR3 length: 15 amino acids. The V gene's germline CDR1 is DFQATT and CDR2 SNEGSKA (reference sequence). Germline trimming cut 0 bases from V and 3 bases from J; bases unmatched to any gene: 4. CDR3: CSARELAELYNEQFF. DNA for the CDR3: TGCAGTGCTAGAGAACTAGCGGAGCTCTACAATGAGCAGTTCTTC.

This clonotype showed up many times. The junction differs from germline at one of its ends, possibly a read error. V and J are TRBV11-2 and TRBJ1-1; D may be TRBD1 (5 bases). The CDR3 spans 17 residues. Germline loops: CDR1 SGHAT, CDR2 FQNNGV. The CDR3, as DNA: TGTGCCAGCAGCTTAGATTTTAAGGACACAGCGAACACCGAAGCTTTCTTT. This encodes CASSLDFKDTANTEAFF.

In its sample, this clonotype was seen once. A much larger clone differs from this one at a single base, so this may be a read error. This chain connects TRBV5-1 to TRBJ2-1, with 9 nucleotides matching TRBD2. This CDR3 region has 15 residues. Germline assignment: CDR1 SGHRS and CDR2 YFSETQ. The CDR3 loop reads CASSLGLADGNEQCF. The CDR3 region has the DNA TGCGCCAGCAGCTTGGGACTAGCGGACGGGAATGAGCAGTGCTTC.

The chain is built from TRBV10-2 and TRBJ1-3, with TRBD1 identical over 10 bases. CDR1 and CDR2 from the germline V gene are WSHSY and SAAADI. V dropped 8 bases and J dropped 2; count of bases not matched to a gene: 6. CDR3 length: 15 residues. CDR3 sequence (DNA): TGCGCCAGCGGCGGACAGGGGGTACCTGGAAACACCATATATTTT. Protein product: CASGGQGVPGNTIYF.

This chain links TRBV18 with TRBJ1-1; D is unclear. Deletions cut 3 bases from V and 0 bases from J, with 11 bases between. Germline V gene data show CDR1 as KGHSH and CDR2 as LQKENI. The CDR3 is 15 amino acids. The CDR3 DNA follows: TGTGCCAGCTCACCGCGTAACCGCATGAACACTGAAGCTTTCTTT. Amino acid sequence: CASSPRNRMNTEAFF.

This clonotype has a handful of counts. The chain employs TRBV5-1 and TRBJ2-1; weak D call: TRBD1 (5 bases). Deletions cut 0 bases from V and 8 bases from J, with 12 bases between. The germline V gene encodes CDR1 SGHRS and CDR2 YFSETQ. This CDR3 is 14 amino acids long. The CDR3 spells CASSLELLGDEQFF. Written as DNA, the CDR3 is TGCGCCAGCAGCTTGGAACTCCTAGGGGATGAGCAGTTCTTC. The full variable domain, in which reference TRBV5-1 and TRBJ2-1 provide the parts outside the CDR3, is KAGVTQTPRYLIKTRGQQVTLSCSPISGHRSVSWYQQTPGQGLQFLFEYFSETQRNKGNFPGRFSGRQFSNSRSEMNVSTLELGDSALYLCASSLELLGDEQFFGPGTRLTVL.

The chain combines TRBV20-1 with TRBJ2-1; the match to TRBD2 covers 15 bases. This CDR3 has 17 residues. With 3 bases clipped from V and 4 bases from J, the junction kept 7 bases outside the gene matches. The germline gives CDR1 DFQATT, CDR2 SNEGSKA (reference sequence). CDR3 DNA: TGCAGTGCTAGTGGGACTAGCGGGAGGTCGGGGTACAATGAGCAGTTCTTC. It specifies CSASGTSGRSGYNEQFF.

This clonotype was found a few times. The rearrangement joins TRBV6-2 or TRBV6-3 to TRBJ2-1; D gene uncertain. The CDR3 sequence is 16 residues long. The V end was cut by 6 bases, the J end by 6 bases, with 21 bases between. Germline CDR1 MNHEY, CDR2 SVGEGT. The CDR3 sequence is CASSLSPGLPINEQFF. The CDR3 DNA reads TGTGCCAGCAGCCTTTCCCCTGGGCTGCCCATCAATGAGCAGTTCTTC.

This clonotype was seen a handful of times. The V gene is TRBV9, the J gene TRBJ2-2; D gene unclear. The CDR3 totals 15 residues. Trimming took 0 bases from V and 4 from J, leaving 10 bases between them. Germline CDR1 SGDLS, CDR2 YYNGEE. The CDR3 loop is CASSVGVGPTGELFF. The CDR3 region has the DNA TGTGCCAGCAGCGTAGGGGTAGGACCCACCGGGGAGCTGTTTTTT.

A remark on this clonotype: This could be a read error, since a much larger clone is one nucleotide away. The V call is TRBV7-3, the J call TRBJ2-1; D is ambiguous. This CDR3 is built from 15 residues. Germline loops: CDR1 SGHTA, CDR2 FQGTGA. The CDR3 DNA sequence: TGTGCCAGCAGCTTAACGGTCCCCTCCTACAATGAGCAGTGCTTC. This translates into CASSLTVPSYNEQCF.

This clonotype has ten or more counts. The chain recombines TRBV6-1 with TRBJ2-7; tentatively, D is TRBD1 (6 bases). CDR3 length: 13 amino acids. V lost 5 bases and J 2 bases, leaving 10 bases between the germline ends. Germline V gives CDR1 MNHNS, CDR2 SASEGT. CDR3 nucleotides: TGTGCCAGCAGTCAGCGGACAGCCTACGAGCAGTACTTC. It yields the protein CASSQRTAYEQYF.

This clonotype was observed many times. This chain links TRBV27 with TRBJ2-1, with 12 bases lining up with TRBD2. From germline, CDR1 is MNHEY and CDR2 SMNVEV (reference sequence). The trim removed 5 bases at V and 4 bases at J, leaving 3 bases unmatched. The CDR3 spans 15 residues. As DNA, the CDR3 is TGTGCCAGCAGTCGACTAGCGGGAGCGTACAATGAGCAGTTCTTC. Its protein is CASSRLAGAYNEQFF.